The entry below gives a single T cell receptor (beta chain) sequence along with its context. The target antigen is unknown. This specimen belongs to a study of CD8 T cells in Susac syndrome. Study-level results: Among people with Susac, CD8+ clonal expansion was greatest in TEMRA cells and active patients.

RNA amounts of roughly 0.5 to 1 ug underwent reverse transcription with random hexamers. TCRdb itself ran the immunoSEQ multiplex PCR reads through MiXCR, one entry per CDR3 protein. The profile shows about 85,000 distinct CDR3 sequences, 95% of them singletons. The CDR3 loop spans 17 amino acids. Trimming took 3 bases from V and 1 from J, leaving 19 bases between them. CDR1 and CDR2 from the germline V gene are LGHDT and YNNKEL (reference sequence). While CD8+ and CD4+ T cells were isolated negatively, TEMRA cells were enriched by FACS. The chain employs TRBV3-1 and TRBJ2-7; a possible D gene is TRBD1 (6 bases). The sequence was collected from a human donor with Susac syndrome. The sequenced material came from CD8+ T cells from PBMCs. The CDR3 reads CASSQTTPQGRSYEQYF. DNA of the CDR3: TGTGCCAGCAGCCAGACCACGCCGCAGGGGCGTTCCTACGAGCAGTACTTC.